These 27 T cell receptor beta chains originate from one sample sequenced in a study of PD-1 blockade in classical Hodgkin lymphoma. Patients all relapsed after autologous stem cell transplantation, and there was variation in brentuximab vedotin exposure. Some clones are missing from TCRdb's copy, which holds only in-frame ones; the method was immunoSEQ multiplex PCR. The table has about 86,000 clones, approximately 89% seen once. This material consisted of peripheral blood mononuclear cells (PBMCs), taken before the second cycle of nivolumab. These receptors all stem from a human donor with classical Hodgkin lymphoma.

This sequence joins TRBV5-8 and TRBJ2-1; 10 bases align to TRBD1. The V gene's germline CDR1 is SGHTS and CDR2 YDEGEE. This CDR3 has 15 residues. Trimming at V came to 4 bases and at J to 5 bases, leaving 6 bases not matched to a gene. The CDR3, as DNA: TGTGCCAGCAGCCCGGGACAGGGGAACAACAATGAGCAGTTCTTC. Amino acids: CASSPGQGNNNEQFF.

DNA of the CDR3: TGTGCCAGCAGCTTTCAGGGCAATGAGCAGTTCTTC. Its translation is CASSFQGNEQFF. The chain links TRBV11-3 to TRBJ2-1; D perhaps matches TRBD1 (5 bases). The CDR3 runs 12 residues. Trimming cost V 3 bases and J 6 bases, with 6 bases left between them. The germline V gene has CDR1 SGHNT and CDR2 YENEEA.

The CDR3 is CASSQEGFWFDYYEQFF. DNA for the CDR3: TGTGCCAGCAGCCAAGAGGGTTTCTGGTTCGATTATTATGAGCAGTTCTTC. V gene TRBV14 combines with J gene TRBJ2-1; D remains unclear. V was pared by 0 bases and J by 8 bases, with 20 bases between. This CDR3 is 17 amino acids long. CDR1 and CDR2 from the germline V gene are SGHDN and FVKESK.

The rearrangement uses TRBV27 and TRBJ2-7, with 10 bases matching TRBD2. Germline CDR1 is MNHEY and CDR2 is SMNVEV (reference sequence). The ends lost 2 bases at V and 2 bases at J; junction bases unmatched: 3. The CDR3 is made up of 15 amino acids. The CDR3 coding sequence is TGTGCCAGCAGTTTAACTAGCGGGGCGACCTACGAGCAGTACTTC. This gives the protein CASSLTSGATYEQYF.

The J gene is TRBJ2-7, the V gene TRBV7-9; the D gene is possibly TRBD2 (6 bases). Germline-derived CDR1 and CDR2 are SEHNR and FQNEAQ (reference sequence). The V gene lost 4 bases and the J gene lost 6 bases, with 19 bases spanning the gap. The CDR3 has 15 residues. CDR3 region: CASSSSTSIAAEQYF. The CDR3 DNA sequence: TGTGCCAGCAGCTCGTCCACTTCTATAGCGGCCGAGCAGTACTTC.

The chain is built from TRBV12-5 and TRBJ2-2; D might be TRBD1 (6 bases). This CDR3 is 14 amino acids long. CDR1 is LGHNT and CDR2 is FRNRAP in the germline V gene. V lost 3 bases and J 1 base, leaving 6 bases between the germline ends. The CDR3 here is CASGLQGNTGELFF. As DNA, the CDR3 is TGTGCTAGTGGTTTACAGGGGAACACCGGGGAGCTGTTTTTT. The full variable domain, with the rest looked up from reference TRBV12-5 and TRBJ2-2, is DARVTQTPRHKVTEMGQEVTMRCQPILGHNTVFWYRQTMMQGLELLAYFRNRAPLDDSGMPKDRFSAEMPDATLATLKIQPSEPRDSAVYFCASGLQGNTGELFFGEGSRLTVL.

The rearrangement uses TRBV27 and TRBJ2-7, with 11 nucleotides matching TRBD1. J was trimmed by 6 bases and V by 0 bases; bases with no gene match: 4. CDR1 and CDR2 (germline): MNHEY, SMNVEV (reference sequence). The CDR3 runs 15 residues. The chain's CDR3 is CASSLSQDRGREQYF. The CDR3 DNA is TGTGCCAGCAGTTTATCCCAGGACAGGGGGCGCGAGCAGTACTTC.

V is TRBV28 and J is TRBJ1-1, with D hard to call. Trimming cost V 4 bases and J 5 bases, with 5 bases left between them. This CDR3 is built from 11 residues. Germline V CDR1 and CDR2: MDHEN, SYDVKM. The CDR3 DNA reads as TGTGCCAGCAGTTATAGAACTGAAGCTTTCTTT. Its translation is CASSYRTEAFF.

The chain joins TRBV27 to TRBJ2-5, with D unclear. CDR3 length equals 13 residues. Germline loops: CDR1 MNHEY, CDR2 SMNVEV (reference sequence). The V and J ends lost 8 bases and 5 bases respectively, with 15 bases between them. As DNA, the CDR3 is TGTGCCAGCGGTGCCCTAGTTTCGGAGACCCAGTACTTC. It codes for CASGALVSETQYF.

Here the CDR3 DNA reads TGCGCCAGCAGCCGCAGGGGGCGGGACGAGCAGTACTTC. Translation gives CASSRRGRDEQYF. The chain joins TRBV4-1 to TRBJ2-7, with TRBD1 matching over 8 bases. The length of the CDR3 is 13 residues. Trimming took 4 bases from V and 5 from J; bases not matched to a gene: 4. Germline V lookup: CDR1 MGHRA, CDR2 YSYEKL.

This chain uses TRBV18 with TRBJ2-7; 7 nucleotides match TRBD2. Losses at the gene ends were 3 bases for V and 0 bases for J; bases not matched to a gene: 2. The germline gives CDR1 KGHSH, CDR2 LQKENI. The CDR3 contains 14 residues. This CDR3 reads CASSPPGGSYEQYF. In nucleotides, the CDR3 is TGTGCCAGCTCACCCCCGGGGGGCTCCTACGAGCAGTACTTC.

Comment on this clone: Germline and junction disagree at one end, which may indicate a read error. The V call is TRBV29-1, the J call TRBJ2-7, with TRBD1 matching 7 bases. The CDR3 contains 13 residues. Germline loops: CDR1 SQVTM, CDR2 ANQGSEA. This CDR3 reads CSVEGGESYEQYF. CDR3 nucleotide sequence: TGCAGCGTCGAAGGGGGCGAATCCTACGAGCAGTACTTC.

V gene TRBV5-1 combines with J gene TRBJ2-3; 7 positions match TRBD2. The CDR3 is 15 amino acids. CDR1 is SGHRS and CDR2 is YFSETQ in the germline V gene. Losses at the gene ends were 2 bases for V and 5 bases for J; bases not matched to a gene: 8. The CDR3 region is CASSFGGSVIDTQYF. The CDR3 DNA reads as TGCGCCAGCAGCTTCGGCGGGAGTGTCATAGATACGCAGTATTTT.

This chain connects TRBV7-6 to TRBJ1-5; D perhaps matches TRBD1 (5 bases). Trimming took 1 base from V and 6 from J, leaving 7 bases between them. Germline V lookup: CDR1 SGHVS, CDR2 FNYEAQ. The CDR3 extends over 13 amino acids. This CDR3 is CASSLEGFQPQHF. CDR3 DNA sequence: TGTGCCAGCAGCTTAGAGGGGTTTCAGCCCCAGCATTTT.

The chain uses TRBV28 and TRBJ2-7; TRBD1 is a possible D gene (6 bases). Germline V lookup: CDR1 MDHEN, CDR2 SYDVKM. This CDR3 contains 15 residues. Trimming pared 2 bases from V and 0 bases from J, leaving 11 bases between. The CDR3 here is CASSLHWDNSYEQYF. The CDR3 DNA sequence: TGTGCCAGCAGTTTACATTGGGACAACTCCTACGAGCAGTACTTC.

J is TRBJ2-7 and V is TRBV25-1, with a tentative D call TRBD2 (6 bases). The CDR3 loop spans 13 amino acids. The V gene's germline CDR1 is MGHDK and CDR2 SYGVNS. The V end was cut by 7 bases, the J end by 2 bases, with 12 bases between. The CDR3 loop is CASTRETPYEQYF. In nucleotides, the CDR3 is TGTGCCAGCACCCGGGAGACCCCCTACGAGCAGTACTTC.

The genes are TRBV14 and TRBJ2-7; 8 bases fit TRBD1. This CDR3 is 15 amino acids long. Germline trimming cut 1 base from V and 2 bases from J; bases unmatched to any gene: 4. Germline lookup yields CDR1 SGHDN and CDR2 FVKESK. The chain's CDR3 is CASSQGTGRAYEQYF. CDR3 DNA sequence: TGTGCCAGCAGCCAAGGGACAGGGAGAGCCTACGAGCAGTACTTC. Variable domain in full (rest from reference TRBV14 and TRBJ2-7): EAGVTQFPSHSVIEKGQTVTLRCDPISGHDNLYWYRRVMGKEIKFLLHFVKESKQDESGMPNNRFLAERTGGTYSTLKVQPAELEDSGVYFCASSQGTGRAYEQYFGPGTRLTVT.

This chain links TRBV19 with TRBJ1-5, with D possibly matching TRBD1 (5 bases). Trimming took 7 bases from V and 5 from J, leaving 21 bases between them. The CDR3 has 16 amino acids. CDR1 and CDR2 from the germline V gene are LNHDA and SQIVND (reference sequence). The CDR3 is CASKDRFREIDQPQHF. Written as DNA, the CDR3 is TGTGCCAGTAAAGACCGATTCAGGGAAATCGATCAGCCCCAGCATTTT.

This clone was seen a single time. This chain connects TRBV14 to TRBJ1-5, with 7 bases fitting TRBD1. Germline CDR1 and CDR2: SGHDN and FVKESK. The CDR3 loop spans 21 amino acids. V shed 2 bases, J shed 0 bases, and the junction held 19 bases outside the gene matches. The CDR3 coding sequence is TGTGCCAGCAGCCAAAGTCCCATTCTACAGGGGACACCGTATAGCAATCAGCCCCAGCATTTT. Its protein product is CASSQSPILQGTPYSNQPQHF.

The chain links TRBV11-3 to TRBJ2-1; unclear D gene. From germline, CDR1 is SGHNT and CDR2 YENEEA. CDR3 size: 16 residues. Trimming pared 0 bases from V and 5 bases from J, leaving 14 bases between. CDR3 bases: TGTGCCAGCAGCTTAGATCCGGCGCCTGGGAACAATGAGCAGTTCTTC. Amino acids: CASSLDPAPGNNEQFF.

J is TRBJ2-5 and V is TRBV9, with a possible D match to TRBD1 (6 bases). The CDR3 runs to 15 residues. Germline-derived CDR1 and CDR2 are SGDLS and YYNGEE. Trimming took off 2 bases at V and 4 bases at J, with 15 bases between the two ends. The CDR3 reads CASSVGPGVRETQYF. For the CDR3, the DNA is TGTGCCAGCAGCGTGGGCCCAGGGGTGAGAGAGACCCAGTACTTC.

This chain connects TRBV5-1 to TRBJ2-7; perhaps TRBD2 as D (6 bases). The CDR3 runs 13 residues. Trimming left V 4 bases short and J 3 bases short, with 11 bases between. CDR1 is SGHRS and CDR2 is YFSETQ in the germline V gene. CDR3 sequence: CASSQGLYYEQYF. The CDR3 coding sequence is TGCGCCAGCAGCCAGGGACTGTACTACGAGCAGTACTTC. The whole variable domain, remainder taken from reference TRBV5-1 and TRBJ2-7, is KAGVTQTPRYLIKTRGQQVTLSCSPISGHRSVSWYQQTPGQGLQFLFEYFSETQRNKGNFPGRFSGRQFSNSRSEMNVSTLELGDSALYLCASSQGLYYEQYFGPGTRLTVT.

The rearrangement uses TRBV11-3 and TRBJ2-3; TRBD2 matches 7 bases. The CDR3 spans 16 residues. Germline V gene lookup returns CDR1 SGHNT and CDR2 YENEEA. V trimming: 5 bases; J trimming: 0 bases; junction bases outside the gene matches: 8. CDR3 sequence (DNA): TGTGCCAGCAGCCTGTTAGCGGGTTCTAGCACAGATACGCAGTATTTT. Protein product: CASSLLAGSSTDTQYF.

The chain uses TRBV10-3 and TRBJ1-5; unclear D gene. The CDR3 length is 12 residues. The V end was cut by 3 bases, the J end by 9 bases, with 9 bases between. The germline CDR1 and CDR2 sequences are ENHRY and SYGVKD. The CDR3 here is CAISDSTLPQHF. In nucleotides, the CDR3 is TGTGCCATCAGTGATTCCACCCTGCCCCAGCATTTT.

The chain uses TRBV7-2 and TRBJ1-6; tentative D call: TRBD1 (5 bases). The V end was cut by 5 bases, the J end by 0 bases, with 17 bases between. Per germline, CDR1 SGHTA and CDR2 FQGNSA. This CDR3 has 18 residues. The CDR3 loop reads CASSLRGGDYSYNSPLHF. CDR3 bases: TGTGCCAGCAGCCTTCGTGGAGGGGACTACTCCTATAATTCACCCCTCCACTTT. Looking up the rest from reference TRBV7-2 and TRBJ1-6 gives the full variable domain: GAGVSQSPSNKVTEKGKDVELRCDPISGHTALYWYRQSLGQGLEFLIYFQGNSAPDKSGLPSDRFSAERTGGSVSTLTIQRTQQEDSAVYLCASSLRGGDYSYNSPLHFGNGTRLTVT.

This chain joins TRBV7-3 and TRBJ2-1; possibly TRBD1 for D (6 bases). V lost 4 bases, J lost 2 bases, and 15 bases lay in between. The V gene's germline CDR1 is SGHTA and CDR2 FQGTGA. This CDR3 is 16 amino acids long. CDR3 residues: CASSSVRDTTYNEQFF. The CDR3 DNA sequence: TGTGCCAGCAGCTCGGTCCGGGACACGACCTACAATGAGCAGTTCTTC.

In this sample, this clone turned up a few times. The chain links TRBV5-1 to TRBJ1-6; 8 nucleotides align to TRBD1. V shed 3 bases, J shed 5 bases, and the junction held 4 bases outside the gene matches. This CDR3 is 15 amino acids long. Germline V CDR1 and CDR2: SGHRS, YFSETQ. This CDR3 is CASSSQGADNSPLHF. The CDR3 DNA is TGCGCCAGCAGCTCGCAGGGGGCGGATAATTCACCCCTCCACTTT.